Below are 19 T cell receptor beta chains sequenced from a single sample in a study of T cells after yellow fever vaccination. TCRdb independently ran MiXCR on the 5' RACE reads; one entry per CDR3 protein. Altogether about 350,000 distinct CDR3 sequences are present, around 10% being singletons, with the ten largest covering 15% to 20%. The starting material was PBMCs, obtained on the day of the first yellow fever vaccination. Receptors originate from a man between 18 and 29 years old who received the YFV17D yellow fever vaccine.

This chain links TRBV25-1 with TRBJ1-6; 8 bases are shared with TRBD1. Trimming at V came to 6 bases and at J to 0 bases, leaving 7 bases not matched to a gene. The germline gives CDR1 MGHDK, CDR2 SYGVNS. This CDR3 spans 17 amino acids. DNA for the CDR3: TGTGCCAGCAGGACAGGGGTCCGGAGCTCCTATAATTCACCCCTCCACTTT. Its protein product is CASRTGVRSSYNSPLHF.

CDR3 residues: CASHSRATYGYTF. The CDR3 DNA reads TGTGCCAGCCACTCGAGGGCGACTTATGGCTACACCTTC. This chain connects TRBV7-9 to TRBJ1-2, with D hard to call. The CDR3 is 13 amino acids. V dropped 8 bases and J dropped 5 bases, with 15 bases sitting between them. Germline V gene data show CDR1 as SEHNR and CDR2 as FQNEAQ (reference sequence).

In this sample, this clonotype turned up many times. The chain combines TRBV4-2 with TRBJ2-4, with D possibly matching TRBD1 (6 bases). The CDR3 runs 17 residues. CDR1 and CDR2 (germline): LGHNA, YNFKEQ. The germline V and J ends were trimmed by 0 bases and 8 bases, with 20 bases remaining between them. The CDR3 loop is CASSQDPQQGTSYIQYF. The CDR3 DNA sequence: TGTGCCAGCAGCCAAGACCCTCAACAGGGTACTTCGTACATTCAGTACTTC.

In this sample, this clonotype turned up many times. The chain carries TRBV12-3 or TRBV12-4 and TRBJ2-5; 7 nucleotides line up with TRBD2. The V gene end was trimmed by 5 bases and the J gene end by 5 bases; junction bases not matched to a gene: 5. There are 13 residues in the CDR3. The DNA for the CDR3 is TGTGCCAGCAGTATCTGGGGGGGGGAGACCCAGTACTTC. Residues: CASSIWGGETQYF.

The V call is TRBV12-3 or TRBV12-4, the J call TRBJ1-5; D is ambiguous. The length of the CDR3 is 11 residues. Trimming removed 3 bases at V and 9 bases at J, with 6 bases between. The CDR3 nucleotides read TGTGCCAGCAGTTTTGGTGGGCCCCAGCATTTT. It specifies CASSFGGPQHF.

The CDR3 is CASSQRGGLGETQYF. The CDR3 DNA sequence: TGTGCCAGCAGTCAGCGGGGGGGCCTAGGAGAGACCCAGTACTTC. V and J are TRBV7-9 and TRBJ2-5; 10 nucleotides agree with TRBD2. CDR1 SEHNR and CDR2 FQNEAQ come from the germline V gene (reference sequence). This CDR3 spans 15 amino acids. The junction had 8 bases not matched to a gene; V was cut back by 6 bases and J by 4 bases. Full variable domain (rest looked up from reference TRBV7-9 and TRBJ2-5): DTGVSQNPRHKITKRGQNVTFRCDPISEHNRLYWYRQTLGQGPEFLTYFQNEAQLEKSRLLSDRFSAERPKGSFSTLEIQRTEQGDSAMYLCASSQRGGLGETQYFGPGTRLLVL.

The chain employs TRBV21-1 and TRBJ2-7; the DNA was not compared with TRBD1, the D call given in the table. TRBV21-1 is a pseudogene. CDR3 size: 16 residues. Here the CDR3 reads CASSTQWAGTSGEQYV. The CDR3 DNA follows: TGTGCCAGCAGCACACAGTGGGCGGGGACTTCGGGAGAGCAGTACGTC.

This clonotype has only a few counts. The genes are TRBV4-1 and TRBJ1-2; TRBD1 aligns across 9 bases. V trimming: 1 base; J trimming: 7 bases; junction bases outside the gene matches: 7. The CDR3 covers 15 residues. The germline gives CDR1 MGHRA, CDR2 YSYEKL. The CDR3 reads CASSQGTGERFGYTF. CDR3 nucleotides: TGCGCCAGCAGCCAAGGGACAGGGGAGCGGTTTGGCTACACCTTC.

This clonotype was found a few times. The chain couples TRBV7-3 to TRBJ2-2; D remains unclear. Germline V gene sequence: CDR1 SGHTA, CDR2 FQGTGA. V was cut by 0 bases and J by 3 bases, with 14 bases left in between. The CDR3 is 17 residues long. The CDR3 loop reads CASSLTNAPRHTGELFF. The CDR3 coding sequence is TGTGCCAGCAGCTTAACGAATGCGCCACGCCACACCGGGGAGCTGTTTTTT. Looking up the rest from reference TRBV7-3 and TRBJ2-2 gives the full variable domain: GAGVSQTPSNKVTEKGKYVELRCDPISGHTALYWYRQSLGQGPEFLIYFQGTGAADDSGLPNDRFFAVRPEGSVSTLKIQRTERGDSAVYLCASSLTNAPRHTGELFFGEGSRLTVL.

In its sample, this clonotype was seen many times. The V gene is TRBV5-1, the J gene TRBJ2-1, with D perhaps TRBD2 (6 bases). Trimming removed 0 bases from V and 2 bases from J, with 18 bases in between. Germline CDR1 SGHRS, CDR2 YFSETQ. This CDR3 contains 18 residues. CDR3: CASSLGLAVSLAYNEQFF. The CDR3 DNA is TGCGCCAGCAGCTTGGGATTAGCGGTTTCTTTAGCCTACAATGAGCAGTTCTTC.

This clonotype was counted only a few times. DNA of the CDR3: TGTGCCAGCAACCAAGCGGGGGGCACCGGGGAGCTGTTTTTT. As protein: CASNQAGGTGELFF. This sequence joins TRBV2 and TRBJ2-2, with 9 bases lining up with TRBD2. The germline gives CDR1 SNHLY, CDR2 FYNNEI. This CDR3 is 14 amino acids long. Trimming at V came to 7 bases and at J to 4 bases, leaving 4 bases not matched to a gene. Variable domain in full (rest from reference TRBV2 and TRBJ2-2): EPEVTQTPSHQVTQMGQEVILRCVPISNHLYFYWYRQILGQKVEFLVSFYNNEISEKSEIFDDQFSVERPDGSNFTLKIRSTKLEDSAMYFCASNQAGGTGELFFGEGSRLTVL.

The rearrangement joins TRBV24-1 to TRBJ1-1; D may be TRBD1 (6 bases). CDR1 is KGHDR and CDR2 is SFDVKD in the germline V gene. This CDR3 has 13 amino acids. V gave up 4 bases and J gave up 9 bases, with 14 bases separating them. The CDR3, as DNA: TGTGCCACCAGTGACTTTGACGGACAGAAAGCTTTCTTT. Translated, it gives CATSDFDGQKAFF.

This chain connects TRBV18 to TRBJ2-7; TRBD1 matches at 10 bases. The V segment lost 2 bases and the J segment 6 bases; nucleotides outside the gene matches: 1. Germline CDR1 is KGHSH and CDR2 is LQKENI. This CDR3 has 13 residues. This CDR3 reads CASSPGTGAEQYV. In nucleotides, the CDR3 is TGTGCCAGCTCACCAGGGACAGGGGCCGAGCAGTACGTC.

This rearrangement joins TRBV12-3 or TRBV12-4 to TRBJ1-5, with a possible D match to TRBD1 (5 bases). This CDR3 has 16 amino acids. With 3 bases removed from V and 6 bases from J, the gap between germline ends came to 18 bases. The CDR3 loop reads CASSFGGRGAGQPQHF. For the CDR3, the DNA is TGTGCCAGCAGTTTCGGTGGACGGGGCGCAGGTCAGCCCCAGCATTTT.

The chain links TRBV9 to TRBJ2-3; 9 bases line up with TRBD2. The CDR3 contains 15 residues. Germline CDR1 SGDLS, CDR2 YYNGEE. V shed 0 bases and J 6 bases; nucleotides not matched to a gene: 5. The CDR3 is CASSVGRGGYDTQYF. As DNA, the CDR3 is TGTGCCAGCAGCGTAGGGCGGGGGGGTTACGATACGCAGTATTTT.

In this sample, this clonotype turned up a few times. The CDR3 loop reads CASAPGTGKTYEQYF. The CDR3 coding sequence is TGTGCCAGCGCTCCAGGGACAGGAAAAACCTACGAGCAGTACTTC. This rearrangement joins TRBV21-1 to TRBJ2-7; the listed D gene, TRBD1, was not tested against the DNA. TRBV21-1 is a pseudogene locus. CDR3 length: 15 amino acids.

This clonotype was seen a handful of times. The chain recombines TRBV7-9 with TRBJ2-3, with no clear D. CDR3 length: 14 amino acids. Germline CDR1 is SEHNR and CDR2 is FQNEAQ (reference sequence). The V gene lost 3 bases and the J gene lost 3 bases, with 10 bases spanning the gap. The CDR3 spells CASSFLGGTDTQYF. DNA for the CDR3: TGTGCCAGCAGCTTTCTGGGTGGTACAGATACGCAGTATTTT.

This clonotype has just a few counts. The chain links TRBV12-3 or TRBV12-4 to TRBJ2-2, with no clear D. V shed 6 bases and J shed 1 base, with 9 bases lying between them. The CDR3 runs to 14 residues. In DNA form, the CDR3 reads TGTGCCAGCAGAATGTGGGGGAACACCGGGGAGCTGTTTTTT. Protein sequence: CASRMWGNTGELFF.

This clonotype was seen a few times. CDR3 DNA sequence: TGCGCCAGCAGCCTAGAGTTAACAGTTTCTGAGCAGTTCTTC. This encodes CASSLELTVSEQFF. The V and J genes are TRBV4-3 and TRBJ2-1, with D unclear. V shed 4 bases and J shed 9 bases, with 16 bases lying between them. CDR1 and CDR2 (germline): LGHNA, YSLEER. The CDR3 is 14 amino acids.